This paragraph covers one T cell receptor (beta chain) sequence. Antigen: not known. In the same sample, other DNA sequences code for this CDR3. Here immunoSEQ multiplex PCR was the method, and the copy in TCRdb shows in-frame clones only, minus some. The sample carries roughly 140,000 clones, just under 80% recorded once. Every patient experienced relapse after autologous stem cell transplantation, and brentuximab vedotin exposure varied. Patients' outcomes at their best amounted to complete response, partial response or progressive disease. The CDR3 is 14 residues long. CDR1 is MNHEY, CDR2 SVGAGI, per germline. Trimming pared 0 bases from V and 2 bases from J, leaving 7 bases between. This sample stems from a study of PD-1 blockade in classical Hodgkin lymphoma. Study results and caveats: CD4+ but not CD8+ TCR diversity rose significantly by C4D1.

The clonotype comes from a human donor with classical Hodgkin lymphoma. J is TRBJ2-5 and V is TRBV6-5; D is uncertain. Sequencing was performed on peripheral blood mononuclear cells (PBMCs), taken before the second cycle of nivolumab. Here the CDR3 reads CASSYSQAQETQYF. Here the CDR3 DNA reads TGTGCCAGCAGTTACTCCCAGGCTCAAGAGACCCAGTACTTC.